Each of the 15 T cell receptor beta chains below was sequenced from the same sample in a study of CD8 T cells in ankylosing spondylitis. TCRdb independently ran MiXCR on the 5' RACE reads; one entry per CDR3 protein. Among 200,000 to 250,000 distinct CDR3 sequences listed, 7.3% were seen once. No antigen is known for these receptors. Study-level results: A motif of roughly eight highly homologous TCR beta variants was seen as apparently characteristic of ankylosing spondylitis blood.

Sequencing was done on a sample of blood, either unsorted or a sorted T cell fraction (not recorded which). These receptors were taken from a male donor with ankylosing spondylitis.

This clonotype has ten or more counts. The V gene is TRBV7-8, the J gene TRBJ2-1, with D perhaps matching TRBD2 (6 bases). Trimming cost V 3 bases and J 8 bases, with 20 bases left between them. CDR3 length: 16 amino acids. Germline V CDR1 and CDR2: SGHVS, FQNEAQ. CDR3 nucleotides: TGTGCCAGCAGCTTGGCGAAGGCGGGGAGGATTGATGAGCAGTTCTTC. As protein: CASSLAKAGRIDEQFF.

The table lists this clonotype with many counts. The V call is TRBV7-9, the J call TRBJ2-1; 7 bases fit TRBD2. Germline values: CDR1 SEHNR, CDR2 FQNEAQ (reference sequence). V lost 5 bases and J lost 6; bases outside the gene matches: 4. This CDR3 contains 13 residues. Written as DNA, the CDR3 is TGTGCCAGCAGCGCGGGGGTTAGCAATGAGCAGTTCTTC. Its translation is CASSAGVSNEQFF.

This clonotype was seen a handful of times. This chain links TRBV5-1 with TRBJ2-7, with D maybe TRBD2 (7 bases). Trimming shortened V by 4 bases and J by 0 bases, and 14 bases separated the two germline ends. Germline V CDR1 and CDR2: SGHRS, YFSETQ. The CDR3 runs to 15 residues. CDR3 nucleotide sequence: TGCGCCAGCAGCCCAAGGGGGGGAGCCTCCTACGAGCAGTACTTC. This encodes CASSPRGGASYEQYF.

This clonotype came up many times. V and J are TRBV28 and TRBJ1-5, with 8 nucleotides matching TRBD1. The J segment lost 7 bases and the V segment lost 4 bases, leaving 9 bases of the junction unmatched. CDR1 MDHEN and CDR2 SYDVKM come from the germline V gene. This CDR3 region has 15 residues. The CDR3 bases are TGTGCCAGCAGTTCCGGGACAGGTAATTTCCAGCCCCAGCATTTT. It specifies CASSSGTGNFQPQHF.

There are many counts of this clonotype. V and J are TRBV11-2 and TRBJ2-7; D remains ambiguous. The CDR3 covers 15 residues. CDR1 SGHAT and CDR2 FQNNGV come from the germline V gene. The V end was cut by 3 bases, the J end by 1 base, with 13 bases between. The CDR3 reads CASSLIRSDSYEQYF. The CDR3 region has the DNA TGTGCCAGCAGCTTGATTCGGTCAGATTCCTACGAGCAGTACTTC. Using reference TRBV11-2 and TRBJ2-7 for the parts outside the CDR3, the full variable domain is EAGVAQSPRYKIIEKRQSVAFWCNPISGHATLYWYQQILGQGPKLLIQFQNNGVVDDSQLPKDRFSAERLKGVDSTLKIQPAKLEDSAVYLCASSLIRSDSYEQYFGPGTRLTVT.

This clonotype was observed at least ten times. This sequence joins TRBV10-3 and TRBJ2-2; D not certain. Trimming took 7 bases from V and 6 from J, leaving 9 bases between them. The CDR3 sequence is 12 residues long. Germline lookup yields CDR1 ENHRY and CDR2 SYGVKD. This CDR3 reads CAIKSVAGELFF. The CDR3 coding sequence is TGTGCCATCAAATCTGTCGCCGGGGAGCTGTTTTTT.

This clonotype has only one observation. The chain is built from TRBV7-9 and TRBJ2-1; 8 positions agree with TRBD2. The trim removed 6 bases at V and 4 bases at J, leaving 8 bases unmatched. Germline V lookup: CDR1 SEHNR, CDR2 FQNEAQ (reference sequence). The CDR3 contains 15 residues. DNA for the CDR3: TGTGCCAGCAGTCATCCACTAGCGGAGTACAATGAGCAGTTCTTC. It specifies CASSHPLAEYNEQFF. Together with reference TRBV7-9 and TRBJ2-1, the CDR3 gives the full variable domain: DTGVSQNPRHKITKRGQNVTFRCDPISEHNRLYWYRQTLGQGPEFLTYFQNEAQLEKSRLLSDRFSAERPKGSFSTLEIQRTEQGDSAMYLCASSHPLAEYNEQFFGPGTRLTVL.

At least ten counts were recorded for this clonotype. The rearrangement joins TRBV6-2 or TRBV6-3 to TRBJ1-2; D remains ambiguous. Looked up from germline, CDR1 is MNHEY and CDR2 is SVGEGT. This CDR3 is built from 14 residues. Trimming pared 2 bases from V and 6 bases from J, leaving 13 bases between. In DNA form, the CDR3 reads TGTGCCAGCAGTTACCTGGCGGGAAGGGATGGCTACACCTTC. Protein product: CASSYLAGRDGYTF.

The table lists this clonotype with many counts. The V call is TRBV2, the J call TRBJ2-4, with a tentative D call TRBD2 (5 bases). Trimming left V 6 bases short and J 13 bases short, with 13 bases between. Germline V lookup: CDR1 SNHLY, CDR2 FYNNEI. The CDR3 loop spans 11 amino acids. The CDR3 is CASRETGLQYF. CDR3 DNA: TGTGCCAGCAGAGAAACCGGACTCCAGTACTTC.

This clonotype occurred many times. This chain uses TRBV29-1 with TRBJ2-3; possibly TRBD2 for D (6 bases). Looked up from germline, CDR1 is SQVTM and CDR2 is ANQGSEA. The CDR3 has 17 amino acids. V lost 3 bases and J lost 6, with 25 bases in between. For the CDR3, the DNA is TGCAGCGTTGAGGGGATAGGAGGAGGGGCCGTTTGGGATACGCAGTATTTT. It is translated as CSVEGIGGGAVWDTQYF.

This sequence joins TRBV23-1 and TRBJ2-7; D is undetermined. TRBV23-1 qualifies as an ORF whose function is uncertain. The V end was cut by 8 bases, the J end by 2 bases, with 13 bases between. The CDR3 covers 13 residues. This chain's CDR3 is CASVTRRAYEQYF. For the CDR3, the DNA is TGCGCCAGCGTTACTCGCCGTGCCTACGAGCAGTACTTC.

In this sample, this clonotype turned up many times. The chain joins TRBV7-2 to TRBJ2-7, with 9 bases identical to TRBD1. The CDR3 has 15 residues. The germline V gene encodes CDR1 SGHTA and CDR2 FQGNSA. With V trimmed by 7 bases and J by 2 bases, 9 bases remained unmatched. The CDR3: CASKTGQGAAYEQYF. CDR3 coding DNA: TGTGCCAGCAAAACGGGACAGGGAGCCGCCTACGAGCAGTACTTC.

This clonotype was observed many times. This rearrangement joins TRBV6-6 to TRBJ2-5; D remains ambiguous. This CDR3 spans 13 amino acids. Germline CDR1 MNHNY, CDR2 SVGAGI (reference sequence). The germline V and J ends were trimmed by 5 bases and 5 bases, with 12 bases remaining between them. The CDR3 is CASSQGLRETQYF. As DNA, the CDR3 is TGTGCCAGCAGTCAAGGCCTCCGGGAGACCCAGTACTTC.

The chain couples TRBV27 to TRBJ1-2, with 8 bases fitting TRBD1. CDR1 MNHEY and CDR2 SMNVEV come from the germline V gene (reference sequence). V gave up 6 bases and J gave up 4 bases; unmatched junction bases: 7. CDR3 length: 14 residues. The CDR3 DNA reads as TGTGCCAGCAGCCCGCAGGGGGCGGCCTATGGCTACACCTTC. This encodes CASSPQGAAYGYTF.

This clonotype was seen repeatedly, ten times or more. The J gene is TRBJ1-1, the V gene TRBV3-1, with a tentative D call TRBD1 (5 bases). The CDR3 is made up of 15 amino acids. The ends were cut back, 1 base at V and 1 base at J, with 10 bases in the middle. Germline lookup yields CDR1 LGHDT and CDR2 YNNKEL (reference sequence). The CDR3 coding sequence is TGTGCCAGCAGCCAAGTTCTTAGGGGGAACACTGAAGCTTTCTTT. Translated: CASSQVLRGNTEAFF.